This is a list of T cell receptor beta chains from one sample in a study of identical twins. TCRdb reanalysed the 5' RACE reads using MiXCR and keeps one entry per CDR3 protein. The table shows approximately 230,000 distinct CDR3 sequences, with 11% to 15% occurring only once. Sequenced sample: memory (CD45RO+) T cells sorted from blood. The receptors here all came from a woman aged 18 to 35 in good health. Both conserved end residues are part of each CDR3. D genes are given only for firm matches. Expanded clones get a size class; other rows say once, few or many, or leave the size out.

J gene: TRBJ1-1; D gene: .; clone size: .; V gene: TRBV9; CDR3 protein: CASSVENGGGTEAFF; CDR3 DNA: TGTGCCAGCAGCGTAGAAAATGGGGGAGGAACTGAAGCTTTCTTT
J gene: TRBJ2-2; D gene: TRBD1; clone size: .; V gene: TRBV24-1; CDR3 protein: CATSSGQTNTGELFF; CDR3 DNA: TGTGCCACCAGCTCGGGACAGACGAACACCGGGGAGCTGTTTTTT
J gene: TRBJ2-2; D gene: TRBD2; clone size: once; V gene: TRBV7-9; CDR3 protein: CASSPLTSGNHGELFF; CDR3 DNA: TGTGCCAGCAGCCCCCTGACTAGCGGGAATCACGGGGAGCTGTTTTTT
J gene: TRBJ1-2; D gene: .; clone size: few; V gene: TRBV5-6; CDR3 protein: CASSLFGVFAGYTF; CDR3 DNA: TGTGCCAGCAGCTTGTTTGGGGTCTTTGCTGGCTACACCTTC
J gene: TRBJ1-4; D gene: TRBD1; clone size: few; V gene: TRBV12-3/TRBV12-4; CDR3 protein: CASSPHTGGREKLFF; CDR3 DNA: TGTGCCAGCAGTCCACATACAGGGGGTCGAGAAAAACTGTTTTTT
J gene: TRBJ2-5; D gene: .; clone size: .; V gene: TRBV10-3; CDR3 protein: CAISGSRAEQETQYF; CDR3 DNA: TGTGCCATCAGTGGAAGTAGGGCGGAACAAGAGACCCAGTACTTC
J gene: TRBJ2-4; D gene: .; clone size: .; V gene: TRBV7-2; CDR3 protein: CASRPAAKNIQYF; CDR3 DNA: TGTGCCAGCAGGCCTGCGGCCAAAAACATTCAGTACTTC
J gene: TRBJ2-7; D gene: TRBD2; clone size: .; V gene: TRBV27; CDR3 protein: CASSLSSPADGGSRYEQYF; CDR3 DNA: TGTGCCAGCAGTTTATCTTCCCCGGCTGATGGCGGGAGTCGCTACGAGCAGTACTTC
J gene: TRBJ2-3; D gene: .; clone size: few; V gene: TRBV11-2; CDR3 protein: CASSFDRTLGGGQYF; CDR3 DNA: TGTGCCAGCAGCTTTGACCGGACGCTTGGTGGGGGGCAGTATTTT
J gene: TRBJ1-1; D gene: .; clone size: few; V gene: TRBV6-2/TRBV6-3; CDR3 protein: CASQHGSLYTEAFF; CDR3 DNA: TGTGCCAGCCAGCACGGTTCCCTTTACACTGAAGCTTTCTTT
J gene: TRBJ2-5; D gene: .; clone size: .; V gene: TRBV15; CDR3 protein: CATRGGLQETQYF; CDR3 DNA: TGTGCCACCAGAGGAGGGCTTCAGGAGACCCAGTACTTC
J gene: TRBJ2-3; D gene: TRBD2; clone size: .; V gene: TRBV20-1; CDR3 protein: CSASTRSGAEGDTQYF; CDR3 DNA: TGCAGTGCTAGTACCCGAAGCGGGGCAGAGGGAGATACGCAGTATTTT
J gene: TRBJ2-7; D gene: TRBD1; clone size: few; V gene: TRBV6-1; CDR3 protein: CASLARDRVTYEQYF; CDR3 DNA: TGTGCCAGCTTGGCCCGGGACAGGGTCACCTACGAGCAGTACTTC
J gene: TRBJ1-2; D gene: TRBD1; clone size: .; V gene: TRBV7-2; CDR3 protein: CASSLGTGTGHYGYTF; CDR3 DNA: TGTGCCAGCAGCTTAGGAACTGGGACAGGGCACTATGGCTACACCTTC
J gene: TRBJ1-1; D gene: .; clone size: many; V gene: TRBV5-4; CDR3 protein: CASSLDSSTEAFF; CDR3 DNA: TGTGCCAGCAGCTTGGATTCTAGCACTGAAGCTTTCTTT
J gene: TRBJ2-1; D gene: TRBD1; clone size: .; V gene: TRBV12-5; CDR3 protein: CASGWGTAHYNEQFF; CDR3 DNA: TGTGCTAGTGGGTGGGGGACAGCTCACTACAATGAGCAGTTCTTC
J gene: TRBJ2-2; D gene: .; clone size: few; V gene: TRBV12-3/TRBV12-4; CDR3 protein: CARPSSAGGNTGELFF; CDR3 DNA: TGTGCCCGACCATCTTCAGCCGGAGGGAACACCGGGGAGCTGTTTTTT
J gene: TRBJ2-1; D gene: .; clone size: .; V gene: TRBV5-8; CDR3 protein: CASTHGGYSYNEQFF; CDR3 DNA: TGTGCCAGCACCCACGGGGGTTATTCCTACAATGAGCAGTTCTTC
J gene: TRBJ2-3; D gene: TRBD1; clone size: .; V gene: TRBV15; CDR3 protein: CATSQGRDRPIIPQYF; CDR3 DNA: TGTGCCACCAGCCAAGGAAGGGACAGGCCGATAATTCCGCAGTATTTT
J gene: TRBJ2-1; D gene: .; clone size: few; V gene: TRBV6-1; CDR3 protein: CASSARSLDEQFF; CDR3 DNA: TGTGCCAGCAGTGCCCGCTCATTAGATGAGCAGTTCTTC
J gene: TRBJ1-1; D gene: .; clone size: many; V gene: TRBV24-1; CDR3 protein: CATSDYKGPLDGEAFF; CDR3 DNA: TGTGCCACCAGTGATTATAAGGGCCCCCTGGACGGGGAAGCTTTCTTT
J gene: TRBJ1-1; D gene: TRBD1; clone size: .; V gene: TRBV3-1; CDR3 protein: CDSSQATGTGWSEAFF; CDR3 DNA: TGTGACAGCAGCCAAGCTACCGGGACAGGGTGGTCTGAAGCTTTCTTT
J gene: TRBJ2-1; D gene: .; clone size: few; V gene: TRBV6-2/TRBV6-3; CDR3 protein: CASISGAPYNEQFF; CDR3 DNA: TGTGCCAGCATCTCGGGAGCCCCCTACAATGAGCAGTTCTTC
J gene: TRBJ2-7; D gene: TRBD2; clone size: few; V gene: TRBV7-2; CDR3 protein: CASSLEAGGVAQYF; CDR3 DNA: TGTGCCAGCAGCTTAGAAGCGGGAGGGGTCGCGCAGTACTTC
J gene: TRBJ2-7; D gene: .; clone size: .; V gene: TRBV27; CDR3 protein: CASSPGWSSYEQYF; CDR3 DNA: TGTGCCAGCAGTCCCGGGTGGAGCTCCTACGAGCAGTACTTC
J gene: TRBJ2-1; D gene: .; clone size: few; V gene: TRBV20-1; CDR3 protein: CSATRQVVTGEQFF; CDR3 DNA: TGCAGTGCTACTCGACAGGTGGTCACGGGTGAGCAGTTCTTC
J gene: TRBJ2-2; D gene: .; clone size: .; V gene: TRBV7-6; CDR3 protein: CASSLRAGDAGELFF; CDR3 DNA: TGTGCCAGCAGCTTAAGGGCTGGAGACGCCGGGGAGCTGTTTTTT
J gene: TRBJ2-1; D gene: .; clone size: .; V gene: TRBV7-6; CDR3 protein: CASSLGSRGGEQFF; CDR3 DNA: TGTGCCAGCAGCTTAGGTTCTAGAGGAGGTGAGCAGTTCTTC
J gene: TRBJ2-3; D gene: .; clone size: .; V gene: TRBV4-3; CDR3 protein: CASSQNRPDTQYF; CDR3 DNA: TGCGCCAGCAGCCAAAACCGTCCAGATACGCAGTATTTT
J gene: TRBJ2-1; D gene: .; clone size: .; V gene: TRBV3-1; CDR3 protein: CASSRAVRSYTVEQFF; CDR3 DNA: TGTGCCAGCAGCCGGGCCGTACGGAGCTACACAGTTGAGCAGTTCTTC
J gene: TRBJ2-6; D gene: TRBD1; clone size: few; V gene: TRBV7-3; CDR3 protein: CASSLQGTSGANVLTF; CDR3 DNA: TGTGCCAGCAGCCTACAGGGGACCTCTGGGGCCAACGTCCTGACTTTC
J gene: TRBJ1-1; D gene: .; clone size: .; V gene: TRBV7-9; CDR3 protein: CASSLLGEGAFF; CDR3 DNA: TGTGCCAGCAGCCTACTGGGCGAGGGAGCTTTCTTT
J gene: TRBJ2-5; D gene: TRBD2; clone size: .; V gene: TRBV10-3; CDR3 protein: CAISAGLVRETQYF; CDR3 DNA: TGTGCCATCAGTGCCGGACTAGTTCGAGAGACCCAGTACTTC
J gene: TRBJ1-5; D gene: .; clone size: few; V gene: TRBV11-2; CDR3 protein: CASSLLARGQPQHF; CDR3 DNA: TGTGCCAGCAGCTTATTAGCGCGGGGCCAGCCCCAGCATTTT
J gene: TRBJ1-6; D gene: .; clone size: .; V gene: TRBV20-1; CDR3 protein: CSAKRVGSPLHF; CDR3 DNA: TGCAGTGCTAAGAGGGTTGGGTCACCCCTCCACTTT
J gene: TRBJ1-1; D gene: .; clone size: .; V gene: TRBV5-5; CDR3 protein: CASSQYGTSNTEAFF; CDR3 DNA: TGTGCCAGCAGCCAATACGGGACGTCGAACACTGAAGCTTTCTTT
J gene: TRBJ2-7; D gene: .; clone size: .; V gene: TRBV2; CDR3 protein: CASSLRNIIYYEQYF; CDR3 DNA: TGTGCCAGCAGTCTCCGGAATATCATATACTACGAGCAGTACTTC
J gene: TRBJ2-1; D gene: .; clone size: few; V gene: TRBV9; CDR3 protein: CASSVAQGNEQFF; CDR3 DNA: TGTGCCAGCAGCGTAGCTCAAGGCAATGAGCAGTTCTTC
J gene: TRBJ2-1; D gene: .; clone size: .; V gene: TRBV12-3/TRBV12-4; CDR3 protein: CASSPLPGRSSYNEQFF; CDR3 DNA: TGTGCCAGCAGTCCCCTCCCGGGAAGGAGCTCCTACAATGAGCAGTTCTTC
J gene: TRBJ2-1; D gene: .; clone size: .; V gene: TRBV9; CDR3 protein: CASSAGTPSYNEQFF; CDR3 DNA: TGTGCCAGCAGCGCCGGTACCCCATCCTACAATGAGCAGTTCTTC
J gene: TRBJ2-7; D gene: .; clone size: .; V gene: TRBV18; CDR3 protein: CASSPPHTSYEQYF; CDR3 DNA: TGTGCCAGCTCACCACCTCACACATCCTACGAGCAGTACTTC
J gene: TRBJ1-1; D gene: .; clone size: many; V gene: TRBV5-1; CDR3 protein: CASSASGYTEAFF; CDR3 DNA: TGCGCCAGCAGCGCCAGTGGTTACACTGAAGCTTTCTTT
J gene: TRBJ2-3; D gene: TRBD2; clone size: few; V gene: TRBV20-1; CDR3 protein: CSARGVAGEPDTQYF; CDR3 DNA: TGCAGTGCTAGAGGTGTAGCGGGAGAGCCAGATACGCAGTATTTT
J gene: TRBJ2-1; D gene: TRBD2; clone size: few; V gene: TRBV5-1; CDR3 protein: CASSLAWGSGRSSYNEQFF; CDR3 DNA: TGCGCCAGCAGCTTGGCCTGGGGGAGCGGGAGAAGCTCCTACAATGAGCAGTTCTTC
J gene: TRBJ2-3; D gene: .; clone size: few; V gene: TRBV3-1; CDR3 protein: CASSLGTTSTDTQYF; CDR3 DNA: TGTGCCAGCAGCCTTGGGACCACAAGCACAGATACGCAGTATTTT